This record concerns one T cell receptor (beta chain) sequence. What it binds is not known. The CDR3 covers 15 residues. The V end was cut by 4 bases, the J end by 3 bases, with 16 bases between. The germline gives CDR1 LGHNT, CDR2 FRNRAP. This sample was included in a study of brain metastases from non-small cell lung cancer. Produced via immunoSEQ multiplex PCR; TCRdb's table is partial and in-frame only. Seen here are over 2,500 clones, roughly four fifths observed once, and the top ten hold approximately 4%. Study conclusions and caveats: Brain metastases had lower T-cell infiltration than primary tumors.

This TCR was recovered from a donor aged 40 or older with non-small cell lung cancer. Specimen: primary lung tumor tissue. The chain uses TRBV12-5 and TRBJ2-7; D is perhaps TRBD1 (5 bases). The CDR3 DNA reads TGTGCTAGTGGTTGCCTCCTGGACACCAACTACGAGCAGTACTTC. Translation: CASGCLLDTNYEQYF.